This T cell receptor beta chain came from a study of T cells in narcolepsy. Study as a whole: Donors had narcolepsy type 1 or type 2, or were healthy controls.

The V and J ends lost 0 bases and 15 bases, in that order; junction bases with no gene match: 11. The CDR3 runs to 15 residues. Per germline, CDR1 GTSNPN and CDR2 SVGIG (reference sequence). The repertoire was sequenced with immunoSEQ multiplex PCR; TCRdb's copy has only in-frame clones and lacks some. This table has 25,000 or so clones, 70% to 90% appearing once. On this clone itself: Antigen: not known.

General study results and limits: Reportedly, autoreactive clonotypes were serially detected in patients' blood but not controls'. Autoreactive clone sequences were missing from some blood memory CD4+ repertoires. Comparing one patient's CSF and blood CD4+ clonotypes highlighted HCRT- and TRIB2-specific autoreactive clonotypes.

Sequenced sample: memory (CD45RA-) CD4+ T cells from blood. The chain uses TRBV30 and TRBJ2-1; 13 bases fit TRBD2. This TCR derives from a human donor in good health. CDR3 in DNA: TGTGCCTGGAGTGTAGCGACTAGCGGGAGGACAGGTGGGTTCTTC. Protein product: CAWSVATSGRTGGFF. The full variable domain, its missing parts supplied by reference TRBV30 and TRBJ2-1, is SQTIHQWPATLVQPVGSPLSLECTVEGTSNPNLYWYRQAAGRGLQLLFYSVGIGQISSEVPQNLSASRPQDRQFILSSKKLLLSDSGFYLCAWSVATSGRTGGFFGPGTRLTVL.